These 23 T cell receptor beta chains originate from one sample sequenced in a study of CD8+CD57+ T cells in acquired aplastic anemia. Using genomic DNA as the template, TCR beta VDJ and CDR3 profiling was carried out. From the reads, TCRdb called clonotypes with MiXCR, one entry per CDR3 protein. The sample has more than 150,000 distinct CDR3 sequences; 40% to 55% are singletons. The sample was sorted CD4+, CD8+, or CD8+CD57+ T cells (not recorded which) from PBMCs. These receptors all come from a human donor in good health.

At least ten counts were recorded for this clonotype. The chain employs TRBV27 and TRBJ2-7; D is ambiguous. The CDR3 contains 13 residues. CDR1 and CDR2 (germline): MNHEY, SMNVEV (reference sequence). Trimming removed 2 bases from V and 1 base from J, with 6 bases in between. The chain's CDR3 is CASSLTRSYEQYF. The CDR3 DNA sequence: TGTGCCAGCAGTTTAACAAGGTCCTACGAGCAGTACTTC.

The chain is built from TRBV10-3 and TRBJ1-6; D is uncertain. This CDR3 is 15 amino acids long. The V gene's germline CDR1 is ENHRY and CDR2 SYGVKD. Trimming pared 2 bases from V and 7 bases from J, leaving 12 bases between. The CDR3: CAISELDGLNSPLHF. As DNA, the CDR3 is TGTGCCATCAGTGAGCTTGACGGACTCAATTCACCCCTCCACTTT.

The CDR3 DNA reads TGTGCCAGCAGTAGACCGGGTTACAATGAGCAGTTCTTC. Residues: CASSRPGYNEQFF. This chain connects TRBV2 to TRBJ2-1; D is ambiguous. CDR3 length: 13 amino acids. The V and J ends lost 5 bases and 4 bases respectively, with 9 bases between them. Per germline, CDR1 SNHLY and CDR2 FYNNEI.

V and J are TRBV10-3 and TRBJ2-1; D assignment may be TRBD1 or TRBD2 (5 bases each). The germline CDR1 and CDR2 sequences are ENHRY and SYGVKD. CDR3 length: 14 amino acids. Trimming took 5 bases from V and 6 from J, leaving 14 bases between them. The CDR3 region is CAISPGTGSNEQFF. As DNA, the CDR3 is TGTGCCATCAGTCCCGGGACGGGGAGCAATGAGCAGTTCTTC.

There are many counts of this clonotype. Here the CDR3 reads CASSGYRGNEQFF. In DNA form, the CDR3 reads TGTGCCAGCAGCGGGTACAGGGGCAATGAGCAGTTCTTC. This chain links TRBV9 with TRBJ2-1; 7 positions agree with TRBD1. The CDR3 spans 13 residues. Trimming took 3 bases from V and 6 from J; bases not matched to a gene: 3. CDR1 and CDR2 (germline): SGDLS, YYNGEE.

This clonotype came up many times. The chain has TRBV5-4 and TRBJ2-1; TRBD2 agrees at 8 bases. The CDR3 has 13 amino acids. Unmatched junction bases numbered 1, after V lost 2 bases and J lost 6 bases. The germline V gene has CDR1 SGHNT and CDR2 YYREEE (reference sequence). CDR3 protein: CASSFTSGNEQFF. The CDR3 coding sequence is TGTGCCAGCAGCTTTACTAGCGGCAATGAGCAGTTCTTC.

This clonotype was counted a few times. V gene TRBV7-9 combines with J gene TRBJ2-2, with D perhaps TRBD1 (6 bases). This CDR3 has 14 residues. Germline loops: CDR1 SEHNR, CDR2 FQNEAQ (reference sequence). V lost 7 bases, J lost 8 bases, and 17 bases lay in between. In DNA form, the CDR3 reads TGTGCCAGCACCGCTGCAGGGGAGACGGGGGAGCTGTTTTTT. It encodes CASTAAGETGELFF.

This clonotype came up a few times. V gene TRBV11-2 combines with J gene TRBJ2-1, with no clear D. Germline-derived CDR1 and CDR2 are SGHAT and FQNNGV. Trimming removed 4 bases at V and 4 bases at J, with 17 bases between. This CDR3 is built from 16 residues. The CDR3 region has the DNA TGTGCCAGCAGCTCACTGCCTGGGGATTTTTACAATGAGCAGTTCTTC. Its protein is CASSSLPGDFYNEQFF.

The chain has TRBV19 and TRBJ2-3, with TRBD1 as a possible D gene (5 bases). This CDR3 region has 17 residues. Trimming removed 5 bases from V and 0 bases from J, with 18 bases in between. Germline V gives CDR1 LNHDA, CDR2 SQIVND (reference sequence). The DNA for the CDR3 is TGTGCCAGTAGTCCGAGGTTGACAGATGCTAGCACAGATACGCAGTATTTT. Translated, it gives CASSPRLTDASTDTQYF.

This clonotype was found many times. The chain is built from TRBV6-5 and TRBJ1-6; 9 bases align to TRBD1. This CDR3 spans 15 amino acids. Germline V gene sequence: CDR1 MNHEY, CDR2 SVGAGI. V trimming: 3 bases; J trimming: 9 bases; junction bases outside the gene matches: 6. The CDR3 DNA sequence: TGTGCCAGCAGTTATTCTGGGACAGGGACTTCACCCCTCCACTTT. This translates into CASSYSGTGTSPLHF.

This clonotype was counted a few times. The chain links TRBV6-5 to TRBJ2-7, with 10 bases identical to TRBD1. Germline CDR1 is MNHEY and CDR2 is SVGAGI. The junction had 9 bases not matched to a gene; V was cut back by 6 bases and J by 4 bases. The CDR3 contains 15 residues. CDR3 sequence: CASRYTPDRGYEQYF. The CDR3 coding sequence is TGTGCCAGCAGATACACACCGGACAGGGGGTACGAGCAGTACTTC.

This clonotype was counted many times. This chain uses TRBV20-1 with TRBJ2-5; possibly TRBD1 or TRBD2 for D (6 bases each). The CDR3 is 14 amino acids. Germline lookup yields CDR1 DFQATT and CDR2 SNEGSKA (reference sequence). V was trimmed by 5 bases and J by 5 bases, leaving 18 bases between them. CDR3 amino acids: CSAHRYGGWETQYF. As DNA, the CDR3 is TGCAGTGCTCACCGTTACGGGGGCTGGGAGACCCAGTACTTC.

The V and J genes are TRBV18 and TRBJ1-5; D unclear. Looked up from germline, CDR1 is KGHSH and CDR2 is LQKENI. The CDR3 contains 14 residues. Trimming shortened V by 3 bases and J by 5 bases, and 11 bases separated the two germline ends. The CDR3 spells CASSPLGGDQPQHF. In nucleotides, the CDR3 is TGTGCCAGCTCACCGCTCGGCGGCGATCAGCCCCAGCATTTT.

This clonotype was seen more than once but under ten times. V and J are TRBV28 and TRBJ1-2, with D hard to call. V shed 2 bases and J shed 4 bases, with 5 bases lying between them. Germline V gene lookup returns CDR1 MDHEN and CDR2 SYDVKM. The CDR3 extends over 12 amino acids. For the CDR3, the DNA is TGTGCCAGCAGTTTAGGACGCTATGGCTACACCTTC. Translated: CASSLGRYGYTF.

The V gene is TRBV19, the J gene TRBJ1-1; D is uncertain. Trimming cost V 5 bases and J 1 base, with 8 bases left between them. CDR1 and CDR2 (germline): LNHDA, SQIVND (reference sequence). This CDR3 contains 13 residues. As DNA, the CDR3 is TGTGCCAGTAGTCTGACCCGGAACACTGAAGCTTTCTTT. Its translation: CASSLTRNTEAFF.

V usage is TRBV19 and J usage is TRBJ1-5; weak D call: TRBD1 (6 bases). The CDR3 has 15 residues. V lost 4 bases to trimming and J lost 3 bases, with 13 bases between them. The germline V gene encodes CDR1 LNHDA and CDR2 SQIVND (reference sequence). DNA for the CDR3: TGTGCCAGTAGTAAGGGGGGCGGAACCAATCAGCCCCAGCATTTT. Translating gives CASSKGGGTNQPQHF.

The chain joins TRBV24-1 to TRBJ2-3; D unclear. Germline V gene data show CDR1 as KGHDR and CDR2 as SFDVKD. The CDR3 sequence is 16 residues long. Trimming cost V 4 bases and J 1 base, with 14 bases left between them. The CDR3 region has the DNA TGTGCCACCAGTGACCCGTCGGACGGGCGCACAGATACGCAGTATTTT. Its protein is CATSDPSDGRTDTQYF.

The chain joins TRBV18 to TRBJ1-1; no clear D. The CDR3 runs 16 residues. V lost 8 bases to trimming and J lost 1 base, with 20 bases between them. The germline V gene has CDR1 KGHSH and CDR2 LQKENI. As DNA, the CDR3 is TGTGCCAGCACCGCACAGAGGCGGAGAGAGAACACTGAAGCTTTCTTT. Protein product: CASTAQRRRENTEAFF. Based on the CDR3 plus reference TRBV18 and TRBJ1-1, the full variable domain is NAGVMQNPRHLVRRRGQEARLRCSPMKGHSHVYWYRQLPEEGLKFMVYLQKENIIDESGMPKERFSAEFPKEGPSILRIQQVVRGDSAAYFCASTAQRRRENTEAFFGQGTRLTVV.

The sample holds many counts of this clonotype. This rearrangement joins TRBV6-2 or TRBV6-3 to TRBJ2-3, with 7 bases aligning to TRBD1. Germline V gene data show CDR1 as MNHEY and CDR2 as SVGEGT. V was pared by 6 bases and J by 0 bases, with 18 bases of the junction left unmatched. The CDR3 covers 19 residues. CDR3 sequence (DNA): TGTGCCAGCAGATACGGGCCATGGAGACAGGGCTCTAGCACAGATACGCAGTATTTT. This translates into CASRYGPWRQGSSTDTQYF.

The chain has TRBV7-3 and TRBJ2-3; D gene ambiguous. The CDR3 extends over 13 amino acids. In germline, CDR1 is SGHTA, CDR2 FQGTGA. V shed 7 bases and J shed 3 bases, with 11 bases lying between them. The CDR3 reads CASTSDATDTQYF. For the CDR3, the DNA is TGTGCCAGCACCTCGGACGCAACAGATACGCAGTATTTT.

V usage is TRBV15 and J usage is TRBJ1-2; D is undetermined. Germline V gene data show CDR1 as LNHNV and CDR2 as YYDKDF (reference sequence). Deletions cut 3 bases from V and 3 bases from J, with 8 bases between. CDR3 size: 13 residues. This CDR3 is CATSRGLDYGYTF. The CDR3 DNA sequence: TGTGCCACCAGCAGGGGGTTAGACTATGGCTACACCTTC.

Many counts were recorded for this clonotype. The chain has TRBV12-3 or TRBV12-4 and TRBJ1-1; D remains unclear. V was cut by 6 bases and J by 2 bases, with 13 bases left in between. This CDR3 is built from 14 residues. This CDR3 is CASRSALRNTEAFF. The CDR3, as DNA: TGTGCCAGCAGAAGCGCGTTGAGAAACACTGAAGCTTTCTTT.

Many counts were recorded for this clonotype. The chain couples TRBV7-9 to TRBJ2-5, with 9 nucleotides matching TRBD2. Germline trimming cut 1 base from V and 1 base from J; bases unmatched to any gene: 4. Germline CDR1 and CDR2: SEHNR and FQNEAQ (reference sequence). The CDR3 spans 16 residues. The CDR3 sequence is CASSLGGGRAQETQYF. CDR3 coding DNA: TGTGCCAGCAGCTTAGGAGGCGGGAGGGCCCAAGAGACCCAGTACTTC.